This passage covers 23 T cell receptor beta chains from one sample sequenced in a study of T cell responses to AZD1222 COVID-19 vaccine. The assay was immunoSEQ multiplex PCR, and TCRdb's table has in-frame clones only and misses some. The sample carries 120,000 to 150,000 clones, roughly 90% recorded once. Sequenced material: peripheral blood, taken on day 0 of AZD1222 vaccination. These receptors originate from an adult in good health.

The genes are TRBV19 and TRBJ2-6, with unresolved D. The CDR3 loop spans 14 amino acids. V shed 4 bases and J shed 0 bases, with 4 bases lying between them. Germline V gives CDR1 LNHDA, CDR2 SQIVND (reference sequence). The CDR3 nucleotides read TGTGCCAGTAGTACCCTCTCTGGGGCCAACGTCCTGACTTTC. Translated, it gives CASSTLSGANVLTF. Drawing the rest from reference TRBV19 and TRBJ2-6, the complete variable domain is DGGITQSPKYLFRKEGQNVTLSCEQNLNHDAMYWYRQDPGQGLRLIYYSQIVNDFQKGDIAEGYSVSREKKESFPLTVTSAQKNPTAFYLCASSTLSGANVLTFGAGSRLTVL.

The genes are TRBV2 and TRBJ1-2; D gene unclear. The CDR3 is made up of 12 amino acids. The V and J ends lost 11 bases and 0 bases respectively, with 10 bases between them. CDR1 SNHLY and CDR2 FYNNEI come from the germline V gene. CDR3 sequence (DNA): TGTGCCCTCAGTGGGGCTAACTATGGCTACACCTTC. Translating gives CALSGANYGYTF.

The rearrangement joins TRBV28 to TRBJ2-7; D gene unclear. V lost 6 bases, J lost 2 bases, and 11 bases lay in between. The CDR3 loop spans 13 amino acids. Germline lookup yields CDR1 MDHEN and CDR2 SYDVKM. CDR3 in amino acids: CASRSTLAYEQYF. In DNA form, the CDR3 reads TGTGCCAGCAGATCTACGTTAGCCTACGAGCAGTACTTC.

The chain combines TRBV6-5 with TRBJ1-3; D remains unclear. The V end was cut by 2 bases, the J end by 0 bases, with 8 bases between. The CDR3 is 15 amino acids. Germline V gives CDR1 MNHEY, CDR2 SVGAGI. This CDR3 is CASSYLPLSGNTIYF. CDR3 coding DNA: TGTGCCAGCAGTTACCTTCCGCTCTCTGGAAACACCATATATTTT.

The V gene is TRBV28, the J gene TRBJ2-7, with D unresolved. The CDR3 extends over 9 amino acids. Germline-derived CDR1 and CDR2 are MDHEN and SYDVKM. Between the trimmed V and J ends, which lost 5 bases and 5 bases, there was a span of 1 base. Written as DNA, the CDR3 is TGTGCCAGCAGTGACGAGCAGTACTTC. This sequence encodes CASSDEQYF.

CDR3 protein: CASSLAQTGRIYTF. DNA of the CDR3: TGTGCCAGCAGCTTAGCGCAGACAGGTCGGATCTACACCTTC. The V gene is TRBV7-2, the J gene TRBJ1-2, with a tentative D call TRBD1 (6 bases). This CDR3 is built from 14 residues. V gave up 0 bases and J gave up 10 bases, with 15 bases separating them. The germline CDR1 and CDR2 sequences are SGHTA and FQGNSA.

This chain connects TRBV9 to TRBJ2-1; D is perhaps TRBD2 (6 bases). In germline, CDR1 is SGDLS, CDR2 YYNGEE. V was trimmed by 3 bases and J by 5 bases, leaving 15 bases between them. CDR3 length equals 15 residues. The chain's CDR3 is CASSARSGAHNEQFF. The CDR3 bases are TGTGCCAGCAGCGCCCGTTCGGGAGCTCACAATGAGCAGTTCTTC.

This clone showed up just a few times. The chain recombines TRBV4-3 with TRBJ2-7; TRBD2 matches at 14 bases. The CDR3 consists of 17 residues. The trim removed 1 base at V and 6 bases at J, leaving 8 bases unmatched. Germline CDR1 LGHNA, CDR2 YSLEER. The chain's CDR3 is CASSQGVTSGRAREQYF. The CDR3 coding sequence is TGCGCCAGCAGCCAAGGGGTGACTAGCGGGAGGGCCCGCGAGCAGTACTTC.

This clone came up once. The CDR3 is CASSSLGGLGETQYF. Written as DNA, the CDR3 is TGTGCCAGCAGTTCACTCGGGGGGCTTGGAGAGACCCAGTACTTC. The J gene is TRBJ2-5, the V gene TRBV28; D is possibly TRBD2 (7 bases). V was trimmed by 4 bases and J by 4 bases, leaving 16 bases between them. CDR1 is MDHEN and CDR2 is SYDVKM in the germline V gene. This CDR3 is 15 amino acids long.

CDR3 residues: CASSDWGTGELFF. Written as DNA, the CDR3 is TGTGCCAGCAGTGATTGGGGTACCGGGGAGCTGTTTTTT. This sequence joins TRBV6-4 and TRBJ2-2; D call uncertain. The germline gives CDR1 MRHNA, CDR2 SNTAGT. This CDR3 has 13 amino acids. The V end lost 3 bases, the J end lost 5 bases, and 7 bases lay between the germline ends.

The CDR3 is CASSQVLGLKLGEQFF. DNA for the CDR3: TGTGCCAGCAGCCAAGTCCTGGGCCTAAAGCTCGGTGAGCAGTTCTTC. The chain couples TRBV4-2 to TRBJ2-1; unclear D gene. CDR1 and CDR2 (germline): LGHNA, YNFKEQ. The germline V and J ends were trimmed by 1 base and 9 bases, with 19 bases remaining between them. The CDR3 contains 16 residues.

The chain combines TRBV19 with TRBJ2-7, with 8 positions matching TRBD1. The V segment lost 4 bases and the J segment 3 bases; nucleotides outside the gene matches: 11. CDR3 length: 16 residues. Germline assignment: CDR1 LNHDA and CDR2 SQIVND (reference sequence). The CDR3, as DNA: TGTGCCAGTAGTAGCATAAGGGCAGGGGGCGACTACGAGCAGTACTTC. Residues: CASSSIRAGGDYEQYF.

Here the CDR3 reads CASSQVLQSSGANVLTF. In DNA form, the CDR3 reads TGCGCCAGCAGCCAAGTTCTACAGTCCTCTGGGGCCAACGTCCTGACTTTC. The chain has TRBV4-3 and TRBJ2-6; D is ambiguous. Trimming cost V 1 base and J 0 bases, with 10 bases left between them. In germline, CDR1 is LGHNA, CDR2 YSLEER. The CDR3 runs 17 residues.

The chain carries TRBV18 and TRBJ1-1; a weak D match, TRBD1 (6 bases). The CDR3 length is 14 residues. Germline V CDR1 and CDR2: KGHSH, LQKENI. V was clipped by 2 bases and J by 4 bases, with 11 bases between them. The CDR3 spells CASSPAGGGTEAFF. As DNA, the CDR3 is TGTGCCAGCTCACCAGCGGGGGGCGGCACTGAAGCTTTCTTT.

This clone was seen only a few times. The chain is built from TRBV6-2 or TRBV6-3 and TRBJ1-1; 7 bases align to TRBD1. Germline CDR1 reads MNHEY; CDR2 reads SVGEGT. The ends lost 5 bases at V and 3 bases at J; junction bases unmatched: 6. This CDR3 has 14 amino acids. The CDR3 sequence: CASSQTGEHTEAFF. As DNA, the CDR3 is TGTGCCAGCAGTCAAACAGGGGAGCACACTGAAGCTTTCTTT.

This CDR3 reads CASSFPQGDRPNYGYTF. CDR3 coding DNA: TGTGCCAGCAGTTTCCCCCAGGGGGACCGCCCTAACTATGGCTACACCTTC. This rearrangement joins TRBV28 to TRBJ1-2, with TRBD1 identical over 7 bases. This CDR3 region has 17 residues. CDR1 and CDR2 from the germline V gene are MDHEN and SYDVKM. The junction had 10 bases not matched to a gene; V was cut back by 3 bases and J by 0 bases.

The J gene is TRBJ2-7, the V gene TRBV5-1, with 15 bases matching TRBD2. The V segment lost 4 bases and the J segment 6 bases; nucleotides outside the gene matches: 5. The CDR3 sequence is 15 residues long. Germline lookup yields CDR1 SGHRS and CDR2 YFSETQ. CDR3 residues: CASSPGLAGGLEQYF. The DNA of the CDR3 is TGCGCCAGCAGCCCCGGACTAGCGGGAGGGCTCGAGCAGTACTTC.

In its sample, this clone was seen once. The CDR3, as DNA: TGTGCCAGCTGGGTAGCGGGAGGCTCCTACGAGCAGTACTTC. Translated, it gives CASWVAGGSYEQYF. The J gene is TRBJ2-7, the V gene TRBV28; 10 bases match TRBD2. There are 14 residues in the CDR3. Looked up from germline, CDR1 is MDHEN and CDR2 is SYDVKM. Losses at the gene ends were 8 bases for V and 0 bases for J; bases not matched to a gene: 4.

This clone was seen just once. V and J are TRBV30 and TRBJ2-1; TRBD2 matches 11 bases. Germline loops: CDR1 GTSNPN, CDR2 SVGIG (reference sequence). This CDR3 spans 15 amino acids. V was pared by 6 bases and J by 2 bases, with 6 bases of the junction left unmatched. CDR3 DNA sequence: TGTGCCTGTGAACCGGGACTAGCGGCCTACAATGAGCAGTTCTTC. Its protein is CACEPGLAAYNEQFF.

This clone has a handful of counts. Other DNA sequences of this sample code for an identical CDR3. CDR3 protein: CASSFSYRNTGELFF. Written as DNA, the CDR3 is TGTGCCAGCAGTTTCTCCTACAGAAACACCGGGGAGCTGTTTTTT. This chain joins TRBV27 and TRBJ2-2; D ambiguous. Deletions cut 3 bases from V and 2 bases from J, with 10 bases between. Germline V CDR1 and CDR2: MNHEY, SMNVEV (reference sequence). The CDR3 has 15 residues.

The chain employs TRBV30 and TRBJ1-1; TRBD1 is a possible D gene (5 bases). V lost 0 bases and J lost 0, with 17 bases in between. The CDR3 extends over 17 amino acids. In germline, CDR1 is GTSNPN, CDR2 SVGIG (reference sequence). This CDR3 reads CAWSVSTRGIMNTEAFF. The CDR3 DNA reads TGTGCCTGGAGTGTATCTACACGGGGGATTATGAACACTGAAGCTTTCTTT.

This clone was observed once. The chain employs TRBV27 and TRBJ2-2; no clear D gene. The CDR3 is made up of 13 amino acids. From germline, CDR1 is MNHEY and CDR2 SMNVEV (reference sequence). The V end lost 5 bases, the J end lost 5 bases, and 9 bases lay between the germline ends. CDR3 residues: CASSISSTGELFF. The CDR3 coding sequence is TGTGCCAGCAGTATCTCTAGTACCGGGGAGCTGTTTTTT.

A remark on this clone: An end of the junction differs from the germline gene, which may be a read error. This sequence joins TRBV6-5 and TRBJ2-3; 9 positions match TRBD1. The V gene's germline CDR1 is MNHEY and CDR2 SVGAGI. This CDR3 is built from 15 residues. The CDR3 sequence is CASSEGTGGTDTQYF. DNA of the CDR3: TGTGCCAGCAGCGAGGGAACAGGGGGCACGGATACGCAGTATTTT.